A selection of T cell receptor beta chains follows, all from one sample in a study of response to subunit inactivated influenza vaccine. TCRdb passed the RT-PCR reads through MiXCR, listing each CDR3 protein once. The top ten hold about a tenth of the sample, which has around 520,000 distinct CDR3 sequences, roughly 12% seen once. The sequencing used PBMCs from blood, collected on the day of vaccination. All receptors derive from a man aged 50-59 years who received an inactivated influenza vaccine. The CDR3 runs from the conserved cysteine through the conserved F or W. The D gene is left open where the match is weak. Clone sizes are given selectively: once, few, many, or a class where the clone is expanded.

d_gene	v_gene	abundance	j_gene	CDR3nt	CDR3aa
.	TRBV12-3/TRBV12-4	.	TRBJ1-1	TGTGCCAGCAGTTTATCGGGGAGTCTAGCTTTCTTT	CASSLSGSLAFF
TRBD2	TRBV4-1	many	TRBJ2-3	TGCGCCAGCAGCCAAGTATCTCGAGGACTAGCGTTCACAGATACGCAGTATTTT	CASSQVSRGLAFTDTQYF
TRBD1	TRBV4-1	many	TRBJ1-4	TGCGCCAGCAGCCAAGCAGGGGGGACTAATGAAAAACTGTTTTTT	CASSQAGGTNEKLFF
.	TRBV6-2/TRBV6-3	.	TRBJ1-5	TGTGCCAGCAGTTACCGGAGAAGTCAGCCCCAGCATTTT	CASSYRRSQPQHF
.	TRBV7-2	few	TRBJ1-4	TGTGCCAGCAGCCCCGGACGGACGGCTAATGAAAAACTGTTTTTT	CASSPGRTANEKLFF
.	TRBV4-3	many	TRBJ2-1	TGCGCCAGCAGCCCTACCGGGGTAGCGAGGGAGAATGAGCAGTTCTTC	CASSPTGVARENEQFF
.	TRBV5-1	many	TRBJ2-5	TGCGCCAGCAGCGGGGGACAAGGTAAAGAGACCCAGTACTTC	CASSGGQGKETQYF
TRBD2	TRBV3-1	.	TRBJ2-3	TGTGCCAGCAGCCAAGATGGGTGGGAGGGAGATACGCAGTATTTT	CASSQDGWEGDTQYF
.	TRBV30	few	TRBJ2-3	TGTGCCTGGAGTGCGACTAGGTTCACAGATACGCAGTATTTT	CAWSATRFTDTQYF
.	TRBV5-1	many	TRBJ2-2	TGTGCCAGCAGCCTAAACACCGGGGAGCTGTTTTTT	CASSLNTGELFF
TRBD2	TRBV7-2	.	TRBJ2-5	TGTGCCAGCAGCCGGACTAGCGGGGGGTTAGAGACCCAGTACTTC	CASSRTSGGLETQYF
.	TRBV9	.	TRBJ2-7	TGTGCCAGCAGCGTAGCTCAAACGGCCTACGAGCAGTACTTC	CASSVAQTAYEQYF
.	TRBV25-1	few	TRBJ1-3	TGTGCCAACCCACAGAAGGACTCTGGAAACACCATATATTTT	CANPQKDSGNTIYF
.	TRBV5-1	.	TRBJ1-3	TGCGCCAGCAGAAATGTGGGGGCTGGAAACACCATATATTTT	CASRNVGAGNTIYF
.	TRBV9	many	TRBJ2-7	TGTGCCAGCAGCGTAGGCGGAGATCACTACGAGCAGTACTTC	CASSVGGDHYEQYF
.	TRBV5-5	few	TRBJ2-3	TGTGCCAGCAGCTTGGGGGGGCGCGGGACAGATACGCAGTATTTT	CASSLGGRGTDTQYF
.	TRBV7-8	many	TRBJ2-5	TGTGCCAGCAGCTTGACTGTGCGGGAGACCCAGTACTTC	CASSLTVRETQYF
.	TRBV9	few	TRBJ2-2	TGTGCCAGCAGCGTAGACCCGTTCGCGAACACCGGGGAGCTGTTTTTT	CASSVDPFANTGELFF
.	TRBV18	.	TRBJ2-7	TGTGCCAGCTCCGCGGGGGCCTCCTCCTACGAGCAGTACTTC	CASSAGASSYEQYF
TRBD2	TRBV14	.	TRBJ2-2	TGTGCCAGCAGCCAAGTCGGCGGGAGGGCGCACACCGGGGAGCTGTTTTTT	CASSQVGGRAHTGELFF
.	TRBV2	few	TRBJ2-7	TGTGCCAGCAGTGAAAGGGTAAGCTCCTACGAGCAGTACTTC	CASSERVSSYEQYF
TRBD2	TRBV20-1	.	TRBJ2-5	TGCAGTGCTAGAGAAGGGACTAGCGGGGGTAGGGAGACCCAGTACTTC	CSAREGTSGGRETQYF
.	TRBV28	.	TRBJ2-6	TGTGCCAGCAGTCCAGTCAAAAACGGGGCCAACGTCCTGACTTTC	CASSPVKNGANVLTF
TRBD2	TRBV20-1	.	TRBJ2-7	TGCAGTGCTAGAGGCTCGGGACTAGCGGGTCTTAGTTCCTACGAGCAGTACTTC	CSARGSGLAGLSSYEQYF
.	TRBV6-1	many	TRBJ2-1	TGTGCCAGCAGTAGCCAGGGACGTAATGAGCAGTTCTTC	CASSSQGRNEQFF
.	TRBV5-1	few	TRBJ2-1	TGCGCCAGCAGCTTTGGAATGGTAGCGGCCGAATACAATGAGCAGTTCTTC	CASSFGMVAAEYNEQFF
.	TRBV3-1	many	TRBJ1-1	TGTGCCAGCAGCCCGACCGGCACAACCCGAGGGAGGGCTGAAGCTTTCTTT	CASSPTGTTRGRAEAFF
.	TRBV12-3/TRBV12-4	.	TRBJ2-7	TGTGCCAGCAGCCCAGGAGCAGACGAGCAGTACTTC	CASSPGADEQYF
.	TRBV12-3/TRBV12-4	few	TRBJ2-4	TGTGCCAGCAGTTTGGGTCTAGGAGGAAACATTCAGTACTTC	CASSLGLGGNIQYF
.	TRBV29-1	few	TRBJ1-1	TGCAGCGTCGTTGGTGGGCGTTATATGAACACTGAAGCTTTCTTT	CSVVGGRYMNTEAFF
TRBD1	TRBV5-1	.	TRBJ1-1	TGCGCCAGCAGCTTAACCAGGGGGGTAGGCACTGAAGCTTTCTTT	CASSLTRGVGTEAFF
TRBD1	TRBV24-1	few	TRBJ2-5	TGTGCCACCAGTGATCCGACAGGGTTGGAGACCCAGTACTTC	CATSDPTGLETQYF
.	TRBV20-1	.	TRBJ2-7	TGCAGTGCCCGGTGGGGGGCCAACGAGCAGTACTTC	CSARWGANEQYF
.	TRBV24-1	few	TRBJ2-3	TGTGCCACCAGTGACCCGAAATTCACAGATACGCAGTATTTT	CATSDPKFTDTQYF
TRBD2	TRBV5-1	many	TRBJ2-3	TGCGCCAGCAGTCGTAGCGGGAGTGTAAATACGCAGTATTTT	CASSRSGSVNTQYF
TRBD1	TRBV7-3	.	TRBJ2-2	TGTGCCAGCAGCTCTCGGCAGGGGGCGGTCGGCGGGGAGCTGTTTTTT	CASSSRQGAVGGELFF
TRBD2	TRBV7-8	few	TRBJ2-1	TGTGCCAGCAGCTTACGAGCGGGGGGGCTCGATAACAATGAGCAGTTCTTC	CASSLRAGGLDNNEQFF
.	TRBV24-1	.	TRBJ2-1	TGTGCCACCAGTGACCCCCAACCCGGGAACCCCTCACAAGGCGATGAGCAGTTCTTC	CATSDPQPGNPSQGDEQFF
TRBD2	TRBV20-1	.	TRBJ2-7	TGCAGTGCCACGGGGACTAGCGGGACCGTCAAGCAGTACTTC	CSATGTSGTVKQYF
.	TRBV5-1	many	TRBJ2-5	TGCGCCAGTGCCACCCCGCCCCAAGAGACCCAGTACTTC	CASATPPQETQYF